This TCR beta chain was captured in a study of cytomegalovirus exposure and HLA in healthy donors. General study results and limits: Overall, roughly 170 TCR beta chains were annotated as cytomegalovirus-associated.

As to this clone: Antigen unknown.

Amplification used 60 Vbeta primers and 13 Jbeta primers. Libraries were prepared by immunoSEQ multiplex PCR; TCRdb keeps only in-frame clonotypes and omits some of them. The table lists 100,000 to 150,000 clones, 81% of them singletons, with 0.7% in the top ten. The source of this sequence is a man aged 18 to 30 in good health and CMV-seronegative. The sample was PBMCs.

CDR3 sequence (DNA): TGTGCCTGGAGTTCGTCTCTACTAGCGGGGGGCTACGAGCAGTACTTC. Protein product: CAWSSSLLAGGYEQYF. This chain uses TRBV30 with TRBJ2-7, with TRBD2 matching 12 bases. The CDR3 covers 16 residues. Germline V lookup: CDR1 GTSNPN, CDR2 SVGIG (reference sequence). V shed 2 bases, J shed 3 bases, and the junction held 8 bases outside the gene matches.